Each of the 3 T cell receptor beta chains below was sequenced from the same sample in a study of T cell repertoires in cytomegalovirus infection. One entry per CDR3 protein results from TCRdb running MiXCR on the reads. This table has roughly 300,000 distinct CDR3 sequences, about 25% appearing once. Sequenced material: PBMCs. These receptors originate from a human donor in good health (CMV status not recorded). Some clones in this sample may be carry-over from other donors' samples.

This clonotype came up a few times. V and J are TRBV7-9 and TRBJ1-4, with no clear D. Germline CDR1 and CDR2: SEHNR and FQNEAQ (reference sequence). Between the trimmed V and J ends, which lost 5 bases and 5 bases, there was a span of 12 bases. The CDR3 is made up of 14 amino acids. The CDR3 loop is CASSPRSFNEKLFF. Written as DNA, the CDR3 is TGTGCCAGCAGCCCCCGATCCTTCAATGAAAAACTGTTTTTT.

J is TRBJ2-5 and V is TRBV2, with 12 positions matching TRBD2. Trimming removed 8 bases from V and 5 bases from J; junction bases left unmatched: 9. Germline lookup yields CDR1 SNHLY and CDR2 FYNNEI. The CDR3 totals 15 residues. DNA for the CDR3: TGTGCCAGCCGACCGGGACTAGCGGGTGCGGAGACCCAGTACTTC. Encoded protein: CASRPGLAGAETQYF.

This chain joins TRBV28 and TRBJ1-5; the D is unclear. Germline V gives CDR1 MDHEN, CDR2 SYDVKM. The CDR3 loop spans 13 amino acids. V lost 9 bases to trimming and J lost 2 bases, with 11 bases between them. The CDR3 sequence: CASSNDGNQPQHF. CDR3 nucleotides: TGTGCCAGTAGTAATGATGGCAATCAGCCCCAGCATTTT.